A single TCR beta chain is shown here with its context. Its antigen remains unknown. A single base separates this from a much larger clone, so it may be a read error. TCR beta cDNA came from about 0.45 ug total RNA, primed with a constant-region primer. It was through three nested multiplex PCR rounds of slightly modified ARM-PCR that TCR beta libraries arose. The opening two PCR rounds, about 10 cycles each, paired TRBV1-TRBV30 forward primers with a C-beta reverse primer. Each CDR3 protein gets one entry after TCRdb re-called the multiplex PCR reads with MiXCR. Of about 100,000 distinct CDR3 sequences in the sample, around 73% were seen once. The germline gives CDR1 SGHVS, CDR2 FQNEAQ. The CDR3 loop spans 17 amino acids. The sample comes from a study of tumor-infiltrating lymphocytes in primary liver carcinoma. Study details: Samples gave roughly 3.5 to 7.5 million productive TCRbeta reads, similar across tissue types. General study results and limits: All five tumor regions shared only about 8-25% of top clones.

Investigators took RNA and DNA out together from 20-30 mg of unsorted bulk tissue. What was sequenced was liver tumor tissue from sampling region 2. Subset of the sample: tumor region T2, inferior pole. The chain combines TRBV7-8 with TRBJ2-3; possibly TRBD1 or TRBD2 for D (5 bases each). The TCR comes from an older woman with primary liver carcinoma and hepatitis B virus infection. The CDR3 loop reads CACSFALLGATVRTQYF. The CDR3 nucleotides are TGTGCCTGCAGCTTTGCGCTACTAGGGGCTACAGTGCGTACGCAGTATTTT.